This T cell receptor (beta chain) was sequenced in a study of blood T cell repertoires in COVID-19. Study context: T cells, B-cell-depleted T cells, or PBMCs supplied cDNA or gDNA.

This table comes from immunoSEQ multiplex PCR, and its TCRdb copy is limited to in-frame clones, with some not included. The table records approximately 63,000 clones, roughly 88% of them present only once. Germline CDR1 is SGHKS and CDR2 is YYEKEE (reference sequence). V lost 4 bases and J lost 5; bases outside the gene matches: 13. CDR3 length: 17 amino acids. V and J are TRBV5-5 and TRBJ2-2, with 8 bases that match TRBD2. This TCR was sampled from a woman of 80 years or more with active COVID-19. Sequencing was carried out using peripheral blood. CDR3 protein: CASSPGLVWFRTGELFF. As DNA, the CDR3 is TGTGCCAGCAGCCCGGGACTAGTCTGGTTTCGGACCGGGGAGCTGTTTTTT.